The clone carrying this T cell receptor (beta chain) turned up a few times. At one of its ends the junction is not consistent with the germline gene, which may arise from a read error. The data were taken from a study of blood T cell repertoires in COVID-19. Looking at the study overall: Material from acute and convalescent COVID-19 was sourced from the United States, Italy and Spain. PBMCs, B-cell-depleted T cells, or T cells were the source of the cDNA or gDNA that made up the material.

Participants were aged about 18 to 100 years, lived in 20 to 30 US areas, and enrolled virtually. Before being deemed recovered, Cohort 3 donors had two negative PCRs, clearance, or symptom resolution. Sequencing used immunoSEQ multiplex PCR; TCRdb keeps in-frame clones, though not all of them. The profile shows about 160,000 clones, about four fifths of them singletons. Sequenced: PBMCs or T cells enriched from blood (not recorded which). The receptor was derived from a woman aged 55-75 years who had recovered from COVID-19.

Here the CDR3 reads CASSQEVGDRGPF. The CDR3 nucleotides read TGCGCCAGCAGCCAAGAGGTGGGGGACAGGGGGCCGTTC. The chain employs TRBV4-1 and TRBJ1-2; 12 bases agree with TRBD1. CDR1 and CDR2 (germline): MGHRA, YSYEKL. This CDR3 contains 13 residues.